The following is a TCR beta chain sequence with its context. These data come from a study of Graves' ophthalmopathy and Graves' hyperthyroidism. About the research overall: Peripheral blood collection took place at initial diagnosis, before any treatment.

From RNA, the CDR3 regions of TCR beta chains were amplified and sequenced. HTBI-primed RT-PCR formed the first round, and a multiplex PCR formed the second. TCRdb re-called the multiplex PCR reads through MiXCR, storing one row per CDR3 protein. Among 150,000 to 200,000 distinct CDR3 sequences listed, approximately 40% were seen once. From germline, CDR1 is SGHTA and CDR2 FQGNSA. The V and J ends lost 1 base and 10 bases respectively, with 5 bases between them. This CDR3 region has 12 residues. The clonotype originates from a man under 40 with Graves' ophthalmopathy. Sequences were obtained from peripheral blood. The gene calls are TRBV7-2 and TRBJ1-6, with D unresolved. The CDR3 is CASSLGVSPLHF. CDR3 nucleotides: TGTGCCAGCAGCTTAGGAGTCTCACCCCTCCACTTT.